Listed below are T cell receptor beta chains from one sample, sequenced in a study of control samples from healthy donors and cancer patients. Produced via immunoSEQ multiplex PCR; TCRdb's table is partial and in-frame only. In the table there are about 110,000 clones, 90% to 95% of which are singletons. The sample consisted of blood. The receptor source for this set is a woman aged 18-35 years in good health. CDR3s include the opening cysteine and the closing phenylalanine or tryptophan. Fields, in order: V gene, J gene, CDR3 length, CDR3 protein.

>TRBV6-1|TRBJ2-7|18
CASSVRVAGGRVSYEQYF
>TRBV7-8|TRBJ2-7|13
CASSLAQSYEQYF
>TRBV13|TRBJ2-1|14
CASSHDSTYNEQFF
>TRBV10-3|TRBJ1-2|15
CAISDRTAELIGYTF
>TRBV29-1|TRBJ2-5|13
CSVDNSGEETQYF
>TRBV27|TRBJ2-2|17
CASSLSGGGLNTGELFF
>TRBV19|TRBJ1-5|17
CASSIGGGRGRQQPQHF
>TRBV5-1|TRBJ1-1|17
CASSSPTGGRLNTEAFF
>TRBV3-1/TRBV3-2|TRBJ2-3|13
CASSLTLSGTQYF
>TRBV7-6|TRBJ2-7|16
CASSVTGGLSSYEQYF
>TRBV11-3|TRBJ2-3|14
CASSQEGLTDTQYF
>TRBV24-1|TRBJ2-7|13
CATSDGLADEQYF
>TRBV4-3|TRBJ1-1|15
CASSQEGIMNTEAFF
>TRBV18|TRBJ2-3|12
CASSPSRDTQYF
>TRBV24-1|TRBJ2-1|17
CATSDHLAGGSYNEQFF
>TRBV4-2|TRBJ1-6|14
CASSQGGTGSPLHF
>TRBV7-2|TRBJ2-5|16
CASSLIRTGTQETQYF
>TRBV7-9|TRBJ2-7|11
CASSFGDEQYF
>TRBV7-8|TRBJ1-1|15
CASSPIPGEGARAFF
>TRBV19|TRBJ2-3|18
CASSSGWLAGGYTDTQYF
>TRBV9|TRBJ1-4|14
CASSGEGANEKLFF
>TRBV28|TRBJ1-1|15
CASSLTGQKNTEAFF
>TRBV7-2|TRBJ2-5|15
CASMDGGTPGETQYF
>TRBV9|TRBJ2-5|17
CASSPGRLAGVTETQYF
>TRBV15|TRBJ1-5|14
CATSLARDREPQHF
>TRBV27|TRBJ2-1|17
CASSPPFELRSRNEQFF
>TRBV19|TRBJ1-4|15
CASTDYSWANEKLFF
>TRBV12-5|TRBJ2-1|17
CASGLDRQGISYNEQFF
>TRBV7-2|TRBJ2-5|15
CASSLLILAQETQYF
>TRBV28|TRBJ1-2|14
CASSLPLGNYGYTF
>TRBV24-1|TRBJ2-2|13
CATSDLPRGELFF
>TRBV30|TRBJ1-5|13
CAWSLTANQPQHF
>TRBV24-1|TRBJ1-5|15
CATSDPGQPNQPQHF
>TRBV18|TRBJ1-1|14
CASSPDSSNTEAFF
>TRBV5-1|TRBJ2-7|17
CASSFRPDGSGSNEQYF
>TRBV12-3/TRBV12-4|TRBJ1-1|13
CASSLDRVTEAFF
>TRBV4-2|TRBJ2-7|18
CASSPIGLAGVPLYEQYF
>TRBV24-1|TRBJ2-5|14
CATSDPSRQETQYF
>TRBV18|TRBJ1-2|15
CASSPETGWNYGYTF
>TRBV9|TRBJ2-1|17
CASSVGTSGGTYNEQFF
>TRBV27|TRBJ2-1|13
CASRNLVRNEQFF
>TRBV7-2|TRBJ2-7|18
CASSLVRWRDQLLYEQYF
>TRBV5-4|TRBJ1-2|16
CASSLSTGNYNYGYTF
>TRBV19|TRBJ1-1|16
CASRGDRDAENTEAFF